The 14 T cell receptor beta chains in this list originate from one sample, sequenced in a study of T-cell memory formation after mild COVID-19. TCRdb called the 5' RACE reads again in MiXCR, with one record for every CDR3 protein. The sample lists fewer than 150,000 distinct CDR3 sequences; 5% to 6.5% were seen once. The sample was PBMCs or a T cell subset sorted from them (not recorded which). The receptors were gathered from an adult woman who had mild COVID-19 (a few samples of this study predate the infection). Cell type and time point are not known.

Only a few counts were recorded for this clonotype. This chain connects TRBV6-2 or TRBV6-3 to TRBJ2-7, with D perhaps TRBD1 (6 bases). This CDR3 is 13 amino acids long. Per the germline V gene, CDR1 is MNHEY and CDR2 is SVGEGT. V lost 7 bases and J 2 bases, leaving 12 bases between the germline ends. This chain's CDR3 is CASNLDSPYEQYF. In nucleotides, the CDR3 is TGTGCCAGCAACTTGGACAGCCCCTACGAGCAGTACTTC.

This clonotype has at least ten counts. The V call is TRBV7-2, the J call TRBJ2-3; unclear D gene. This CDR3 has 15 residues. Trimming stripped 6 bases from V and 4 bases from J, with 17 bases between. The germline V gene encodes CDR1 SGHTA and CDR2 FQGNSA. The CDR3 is CASSSEPRWADTQYF. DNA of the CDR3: TGTGCCAGCAGTTCCGAGCCCCGGTGGGCAGATACGCAGTATTTT.

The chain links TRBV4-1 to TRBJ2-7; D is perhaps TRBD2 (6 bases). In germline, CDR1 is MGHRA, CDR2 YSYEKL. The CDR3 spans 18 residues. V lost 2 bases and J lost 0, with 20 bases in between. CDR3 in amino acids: CASSQSGFGTRSSYEQYF. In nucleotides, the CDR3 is TGCGCCAGCAGCCAAAGCGGGTTCGGGACCCGGAGCTCCTACGAGCAGTACTTC.

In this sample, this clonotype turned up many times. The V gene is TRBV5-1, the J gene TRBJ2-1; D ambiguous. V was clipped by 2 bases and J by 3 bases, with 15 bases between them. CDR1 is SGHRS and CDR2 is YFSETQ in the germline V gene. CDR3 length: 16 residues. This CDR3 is CASSFNGGSDYNEQFF. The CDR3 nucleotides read TGCGCCAGCAGCTTTAATGGCGGATCGGACTACAATGAGCAGTTCTTC.

The CDR3 reads CASTAAGRGSNTGELFF. In DNA form, the CDR3 reads TGTGCCAGCACTGCGGCCGGGCGGGGTTCGAACACCGGGGAGCTGTTTTTT. The chain carries TRBV25-1 and TRBJ2-2; tentatively, D is TRBD2 (6 bases). The CDR3 totals 17 residues. The V gene lost 7 bases and the J gene lost 0 bases, with 18 bases spanning the gap. Germline V lookup: CDR1 MGHDK, CDR2 SYGVNS.

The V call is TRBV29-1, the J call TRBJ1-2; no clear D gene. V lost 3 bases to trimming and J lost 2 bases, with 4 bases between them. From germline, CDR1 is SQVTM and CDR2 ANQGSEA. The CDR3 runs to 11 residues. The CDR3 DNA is TGCAGCGTTGAGGACAACTATGGCTACACCTTC. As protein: CSVEDNYGYTF.

In nucleotides, the CDR3 is TGCAGTGCTAGCCGACTAGGGGCGGGGTCCTACAATGAGCAGTTCTTC. It specifies CSASRLGAGSYNEQFF. The genes are TRBV20-1 and TRBJ2-1; a possible D gene is TRBD2 (6 bases). Germline V gene sequence: CDR1 DFQATT, CDR2 SNEGSKA (reference sequence). The CDR3 is 16 amino acids. The V gene lost 3 bases and the J gene lost 1 base, with 16 bases spanning the gap.

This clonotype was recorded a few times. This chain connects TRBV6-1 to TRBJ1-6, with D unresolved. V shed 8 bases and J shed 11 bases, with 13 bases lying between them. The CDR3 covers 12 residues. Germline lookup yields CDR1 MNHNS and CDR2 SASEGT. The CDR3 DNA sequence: TGTGCCAGCGGCGGGAAATTACCACCCCTCCACTTT. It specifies CASGGKLPPLHF.

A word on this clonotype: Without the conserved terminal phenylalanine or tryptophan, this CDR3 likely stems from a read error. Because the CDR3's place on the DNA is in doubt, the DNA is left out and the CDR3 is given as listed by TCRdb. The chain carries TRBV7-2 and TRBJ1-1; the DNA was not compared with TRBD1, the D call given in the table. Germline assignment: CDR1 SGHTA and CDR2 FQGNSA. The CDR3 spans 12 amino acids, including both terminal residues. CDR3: CASSLSGQVPVV.

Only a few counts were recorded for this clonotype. This CDR3 is CSARDVRGPRDQPQHF. CDR3 DNA sequence: TGCAGTGCTAGAGATGTTCGGGGGCCGAGGGATCAGCCCCAGCATTTT. The rearrangement joins TRBV20-1 to TRBJ1-5, with D perhaps TRBD1 (6 bases). The germline gives CDR1 DFQATT, CDR2 SNEGSKA (reference sequence). Trimming stripped 0 bases from V and 5 bases from J, with 17 bases between. The length of the CDR3 is 16 residues.

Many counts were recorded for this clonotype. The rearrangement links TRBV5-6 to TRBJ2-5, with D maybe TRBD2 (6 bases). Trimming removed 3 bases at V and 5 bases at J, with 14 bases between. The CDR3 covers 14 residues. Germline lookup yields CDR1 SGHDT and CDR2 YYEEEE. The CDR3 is CASSSRRGGETQYF. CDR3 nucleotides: TGTGCCAGCAGCTCACGTAGAGGAGGGGAGACCCAGTACTTC.

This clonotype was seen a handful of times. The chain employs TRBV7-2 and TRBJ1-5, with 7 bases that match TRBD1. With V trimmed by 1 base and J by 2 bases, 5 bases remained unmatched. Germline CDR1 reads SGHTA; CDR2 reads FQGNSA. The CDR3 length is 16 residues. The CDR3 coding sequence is TGTGCCAGCAGCTTAGGACAGGGCAGTGGCAATCAGCCCCAGCATTTT. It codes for CASSLGQGSGNQPQHF.

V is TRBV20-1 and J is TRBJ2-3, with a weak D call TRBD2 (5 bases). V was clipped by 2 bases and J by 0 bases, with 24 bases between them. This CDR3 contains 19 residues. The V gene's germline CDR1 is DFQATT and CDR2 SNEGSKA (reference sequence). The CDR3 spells CSARSRTSTPTTSTDTQYF. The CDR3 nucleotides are TGCAGTGCTAGATCTAGGACTTCAACTCCTACTACTAGCACAGATACGCAGTATTTT.

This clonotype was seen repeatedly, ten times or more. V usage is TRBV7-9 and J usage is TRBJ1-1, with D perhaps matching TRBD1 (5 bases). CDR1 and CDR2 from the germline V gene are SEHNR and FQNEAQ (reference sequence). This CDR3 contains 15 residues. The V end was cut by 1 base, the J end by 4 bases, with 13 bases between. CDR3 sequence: CASSLGRGISTEAFF. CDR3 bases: TGTGCCAGCAGCTTAGGGAGGGGAATAAGCACTGAAGCTTTCTTT.